One sample yielded the 4 T cell receptor beta chains listed below, sequenced in a study of OX40 agonist ivuxolimab in advanced cancers. Produced via immunoSEQ multiplex PCR; TCRdb's table is partial and in-frame only. The sample contains about 54,000 clones, roughly 91% of which appear only once. The specimen comprised CD4+ or CD8+ T cells sorted from blood, sampled in a trial of the OX40 agonist ivuxolimab. The receptors stem from an adult with an advanced solid tumor such as melanoma, head and neck, liver or kidney cancer.

The chain recombines TRBV30 with TRBJ1-1, with D unresolved. The CDR3 has 12 amino acids. V dropped 7 bases and J dropped 3 bases, with 12 bases sitting between them. Germline V gene lookup returns CDR1 GTSNPN and CDR2 SVGIG (reference sequence). The CDR3 bases are TGTGCCTTTCAGACTGGGCACACTGAAGCTTTCTTT. As protein: CAFQTGHTEAFF.

This clone showed up just once. The chain uses TRBV7-9 and TRBJ1-3, with no clear D. CDR3 length: 17 residues. Germline V CDR1 and CDR2: SEHNR, FQNEAQ (reference sequence). The V end lost 1 base, the J end lost 2 bases, and 15 bases lay between the germline ends. The CDR3 nucleotides read TGTGCCAGCAGCTTAGTATCCCCCGTAAGAACTGGAAACACCATATATTTT. Translating gives CASSLVSPVRTGNTIYF.

The rearrangement joins TRBV19 to TRBJ1-4; D not resolved. Deletions cut 1 base from V and 9 bases from J, with 15 bases between. The CDR3 spans 15 residues. Germline-derived CDR1 and CDR2 are LNHDA and SQIVND (reference sequence). This CDR3 reads CASSIGSSSQKKLFF. The CDR3 bases are TGTGCCAGTAGTATAGGCTCATCGTCGCAAAAAAAACTGTTTTTT.

This clone was counted only a few times. The chain couples TRBV27 to TRBJ1-1, with 8 bases matching TRBD1. CDR3 length: 16 amino acids. V shed 3 bases and J 5 bases; nucleotides not matched to a gene: 11. The germline CDR1 and CDR2 sequences are MNHEY and SMNVEV (reference sequence). CDR3 bases: TGTGCCAGCAGTTTCTCCCCTCGGACAGGGAGGACTGAAGCTTTCTTT. This gives the protein CASSFSPRTGRTEAFF.